Following are 15 T cell receptor beta chains from one sample sequenced in a study of resident and recirculating memory T cells in vitiligo. Here immunoSEQ multiplex PCR was the method, and the copy in TCRdb shows in-frame clones only, minus some. The table lists about 42,000 clones, about 90% of them singletons. The sample consisted of blood. These TCRs come from a male donor with vitiligo.

The CDR3 is CATLDRGEQYF. In DNA form, the CDR3 reads TGTGCCACTCTAGATAGGGGCGAGCAGTACTTC. The chain uses TRBV6-5 and TRBJ2-7; weak D call: TRBD1 (5 bases). The V gene lost 10 bases and the J gene lost 6 bases, with 13 bases spanning the gap. CDR1 is MNHEY, CDR2 SVGAGI, per germline. The CDR3 consists of 11 residues.

This clone occurred a few times. The chain is built from TRBV7-9 and TRBJ2-5, with no clear D. V shed 1 base and J shed 5 bases, with 11 bases lying between them. The CDR3 is 14 amino acids. CDR1 SEHNR and CDR2 FQNEAQ come from the germline V gene (reference sequence). CDR3 sequence: CASSLVRLGETQYF. The CDR3 DNA is TGTGCCAGCAGCTTAGTGCGGCTCGGGGAGACCCAGTACTTC. Combining the CDR3 with reference TRBV7-9 and TRBJ2-5 gives the whole variable domain DTGVSQNPRHKITKRGQNVTFRCDPISEHNRLYWYRQTLGQGPEFLTYFQNEAQLEKSRLLSDRFSAERPKGSFSTLEIQRTEQGDSAMYLCASSLVRLGETQYFGPGTRLLVL.

The chain carries TRBV5-6 and TRBJ2-2; TRBD1 might be the D (6 bases). V was shortened by 1 base and J by 3 bases, with 16 bases between the two germline ends. The germline CDR1 and CDR2 sequences are SGHDT and YYEEEE. This CDR3 has 17 residues. The CDR3 DNA is TGTGCCAGCAGCTTGTACCGTCACAGGGTAGACACCGGGGAGCTGTTTTTT. This sequence encodes CASSLYRHRVDTGELFF. The entire variable domain, with the rest obtained from reference TRBV5-6 and TRBJ2-2, is as follows: DAGVTQSPTHLIKTRGQQVTLRCSPKSGHDTVSWYQQALGQGPQFIFQYYEEEERQRGNFPDRFSGHQFPNYSSELNVNALLLGDSALYLCASSLYRHRVDTGELFFGEGSRLTVL.

J is TRBJ1-1 and V is TRBV9; D remains unclear. Germline CDR1 reads SGDLS; CDR2 reads YYNGEE. This CDR3 contains 16 residues. Trimming stripped 0 bases from V and 0 bases from J, with 12 bases between. DNA for the CDR3: TGTGCCAGCAGCGTAGGGTCTGACATCATGAACACTGAAGCTTTCTTT. Translated: CASSVGSDIMNTEAFF.

The V gene is TRBV5-1, the J gene TRBJ1-1; no clear D. CDR3 length: 14 amino acids. Germline values: CDR1 SGHRS, CDR2 YFSETQ. V gave up 4 bases and J gave up 2 bases, with 12 bases separating them. CDR3 region: CASSGDGGNTEAFF. CDR3 DNA: TGCGCCAGCAGCGGCGACGGCGGAAACACTGAAGCTTTCTTT. Drawing the rest from reference TRBV5-1 and TRBJ1-1, the complete variable domain is KAGVTQTPRYLIKTRGQQVTLSCSPISGHRSVSWYQQTPGQGLQFLFEYFSETQRNKGNFPGRFSGRQFSNSRSEMNVSTLELGDSALYLCASSGDGGNTEAFFGQGTRLTVV.

The rearrangement uses TRBV5-1 and TRBJ2-3; TRBD2 matches at 11 bases. Germline V gene lookup returns CDR1 SGHRS and CDR2 YFSETQ. Trimming at V came to 0 bases and at J to 4 bases, leaving 7 bases not matched to a gene. The CDR3 has 17 amino acids. The CDR3 sequence is CASSLELAGGPADTQYF. The CDR3 DNA follows: TGCGCCAGCAGCTTGGAATTAGCGGGGGGGCCAGCAGATACGCAGTATTTT.

The V and J genes are TRBV19 and TRBJ1-1; D uncertain. Germline V gene sequence: CDR1 LNHDA, CDR2 SQIVND (reference sequence). Trimming took 1 base from V and 5 from J, leaving 8 bases between them. This CDR3 spans 13 amino acids. Here the CDR3 reads CASSIGPDTEAFF. The CDR3 DNA reads TGTGCCAGTAGTATAGGGCCCGATACTGAAGCTTTCTTT.

The V and J genes are TRBV14 and TRBJ1-1, with no clear D. Germline loops: CDR1 SGHDN, CDR2 FVKESK. The CDR3 runs to 13 residues. Trimming removed 10 bases from V and 3 bases from J, with 15 bases in between. The CDR3 DNA reads TGTGCCACGCATACTTTCGAAGACACTGAAGCTTTCTTT. Translation gives CATHTFEDTEAFF.

V is TRBV27 and J is TRBJ2-7; 7 bases are a match to TRBD1. Per germline, CDR1 MNHEY and CDR2 SMNVEV (reference sequence). The CDR3 consists of 15 residues. With 5 bases clipped from V and 4 bases from J, the junction kept 11 bases outside the gene matches. CDR3 coding DNA: TGTGCCAGCAGTAATCGACAGGGAGAGTCGTACGAGCAGTACTTC. Translation: CASSNRQGESYEQYF.

The chain links TRBV1 to TRBJ2-7; the D call TRBD2 from the table was never checked on the DNA. TRBV1 is a documented pseudogene. This CDR3 is built from 15 residues. CDR3 amino acids: CTSSDRTSGGYEQYF. The CDR3 DNA sequence: TGCACCAGCAGCGATAGGACTAGCGGGGGCTACGAGCAGTACTTC.

This chain links TRBV2 with TRBJ2-1; TRBD2 agrees at 10 bases. The trim removed 6 bases at V and 9 bases at J, leaving 8 bases unmatched. The CDR3 sequence is 14 residues long. Germline V gene sequence: CDR1 SNHLY, CDR2 FYNNEI. CDR3 bases: TGTGCCAGCAGCGGGACTAGCGAATTCGGTGAGCAGTTCTTC. It translates to CASSGTSEFGEQFF.

The J gene is TRBJ2-3, the V gene TRBV6-1; D remains unclear. This CDR3 spans 15 amino acids. V lost 6 bases and J 4 bases, leaving 17 bases between the germline ends. CDR1 and CDR2 (germline): MNHNS, SASEGT. In DNA, the CDR3 is TGTGCCAGCAGCCCTTTCCTAGTCAGCGCAGATACGCAGTATTTT. This gives the protein CASSPFLVSADTQYF.

This clone was observed a single time. The chain is built from TRBV25-1 and TRBJ2-3; D is perhaps TRBD2 (6 bases). Looked up from germline, CDR1 is MGHDK and CDR2 is SYGVNS. The CDR3 spans 14 residues. The germline V and J ends were trimmed by 3 bases and 3 bases, with 10 bases remaining between them. The CDR3 DNA follows: TGTGCCAGCAGTGACCCTCGGGAGACAGATACGCAGTATTTT. Translated, it gives CASSDPRETDTQYF.

The J gene is TRBJ2-2, the V gene TRBV7-6, with D possibly TRBD1 on 5 matching bases. V was trimmed by 5 bases and J by 6 bases, leaving 16 bases between them. Germline lookup yields CDR1 SGHVS and CDR2 FNYEAQ. This CDR3 is built from 15 residues. The DNA of the CDR3 is TGTGCCAGCAGCCTGAGCCAGGGTGGTGCCGGGGAGCTGTTTTTT. Protein product: CASSLSQGGAGELFF.

The genes are TRBV29-1 and TRBJ2-1, with TRBD1 identical over 7 bases. After removal of 4 bases from V and 0 bases from J, the junction contained 27 bases not matched to a gene. Germline lookup yields CDR1 SQVTM and CDR2 ANQGSEA. The CDR3 runs 22 residues. CDR3 in amino acids: CSVGLIEDLAKGAFSSYNEQFF. The CDR3 DNA reads TGCAGCGTTGGATTAATTGAAGATCTGGCGAAGGGGGCTTTTAGCTCCTACAATGAGCAGTTCTTC.